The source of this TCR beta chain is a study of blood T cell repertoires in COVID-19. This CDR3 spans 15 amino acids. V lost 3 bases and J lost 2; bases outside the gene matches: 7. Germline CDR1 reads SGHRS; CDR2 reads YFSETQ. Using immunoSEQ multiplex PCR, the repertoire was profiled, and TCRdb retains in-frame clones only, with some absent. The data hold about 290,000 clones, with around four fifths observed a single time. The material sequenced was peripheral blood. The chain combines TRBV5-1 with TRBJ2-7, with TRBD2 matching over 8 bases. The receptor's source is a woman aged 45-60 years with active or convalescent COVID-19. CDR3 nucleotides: TGCGCCAGCAGCTCCGGGGGGGGATACGCCTACGAGCAGTACTTC. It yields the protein CASSSGGGYAYEQYF.